The 19 T cell receptor beta chains reported below all come from one sample, sequenced in a study of blood T cell repertoires in COVID-19. Here immunoSEQ multiplex PCR was the method, and the copy in TCRdb shows in-frame clones only, minus some. The repertoire holds a few hundred thousand clones, with over 75% as singletons. Sample: PBMCs or T cells enriched from blood (not recorded which). The receptors stem from a man in his forties or fifties who had recovered from COVID-19.

The J gene is TRBJ1-1, the V gene TRBV18; the D gene is possibly TRBD1 (5 bases). Germline CDR1 KGHSH, CDR2 LQKENI. The CDR3 is 14 amino acids. The ends were cut back, 4 bases at V and 1 base at J, with 10 bases in the middle. The CDR3 region is CASSRSQGNTEAFF. The CDR3 DNA sequence: TGTGCCAGCTCACGTAGTCAGGGGAACACTGAAGCTTTCTTT. Variable domain in full (rest from reference TRBV18 and TRBJ1-1): NAGVMQNPRHLVRRRGQEARLRCSPMKGHSHVYWYRQLPEEGLKFMVYLQKENIIDESGMPKERFSAEFPKEGPSILRIQQVVRGDSAAYFCASSRSQGNTEAFFGQGTRLTVV.

This chain connects TRBV7-2 to TRBJ1-4; TRBD1 matches 10 bases. The length of the CDR3 is 15 residues. V shed 2 bases and J 8 bases; nucleotides not matched to a gene: 5. From germline, CDR1 is SGHTA and CDR2 FQGNSA. CDR3 DNA: TGTGCCAGCAGCTTAATGGGACAGGGGAGAGAAAAACTGTTTTTT. It translates to CASSLMGQGREKLFF.

In this sample, this clone turned up many times. The chain couples TRBV30 to TRBJ2-1; the match to TRBD2 covers 8 bases. The germline gives CDR1 GTSNPN, CDR2 SVGIG (reference sequence). V lost 0 bases to trimming and J lost 4 bases; unmatched junction nucleotides: 5. The CDR3 loop spans 15 amino acids. The CDR3 DNA follows: TGTGCCTGGAGTGTGTCACTAGCGGTGTACAATGAGCAGTTCTTC. This sequence encodes CAWSVSLAVYNEQFF.

The chain recombines TRBV10-3 with TRBJ1-1; D is perhaps TRBD1 (6 bases). Germline CDR1 and CDR2: ENHRY and SYGVKD. The CDR3 is 14 amino acids. The V and J ends lost 1 base and 5 bases respectively, with 11 bases between them. The CDR3 bases are TGTGCCATCAGTGAGTTGGGGACACCGACTGAAGCTTTCTTT. Its translation is CAISELGTPTEAFF.

The chain has TRBV5-1 and TRBJ1-2; no definite D call. CDR3 length: 13 residues. Trimming removed 2 bases from V and 8 bases from J, with 13 bases in between. The germline gives CDR1 SGHRS, CDR2 YFSETQ. The CDR3 region is CASSLRPGGGYTF. The CDR3 DNA is TGCGCCAGCAGCTTAAGACCGGGAGGCGGCTACACCTTC.

The CDR3 DNA is TGTGCCAGGGGAGGGACTAGCGGGAGTTTGTGGCCCTACAATGAGCAGTTCTTC. Translating it yields CARGGTSGSLWPYNEQFF. The chain carries TRBV5-3 and TRBJ2-1, with 14 bases that match TRBD2. TRBV5-3 is designated an ORF whose function remains uncertain. The CDR3 runs to 18 residues. Trimming cost V 8 bases and J 2 bases; bases outside gene matches: 12.

The chain carries TRBV5-1 and TRBJ1-4, with TRBD1 matching 7 bases. Germline-derived CDR1 and CDR2 are SGHRS and YFSETQ. J gave up 7 bases and V 0 bases, and 9 bases lay outside the gene matches. This CDR3 region has 16 residues. CDR3 region: CASSLAGTAVGEKLFF. The CDR3 nucleotides read TGCGCCAGCAGCTTGGCCGGGACAGCCGTGGGTGAAAAACTGTTTTTT.

The chain employs TRBV7-2 and TRBJ2-7, with TRBD1 as a possible D gene (6 bases). The CDR3 contains 14 residues. The germline V and J ends were trimmed by 1 base and 3 bases, with 10 bases remaining between them. In germline, CDR1 is SGHTA, CDR2 FQGNSA. The CDR3 nucleotides are TGTGCCAGCAGCTTAGTAACAGGGAGCTACGAGCAGTACTTC. It encodes CASSLVTGSYEQYF.

This clone was found a few times. This rearrangement joins TRBV5-6 to TRBJ1-1; D is unresolved. V dropped 5 bases and J dropped 1 base, with 12 bases sitting between them. CDR3 length equals 14 residues. The germline V gene encodes CDR1 SGHDT and CDR2 YYEEEE. CDR3 coding DNA: TGTGCCAGCAGGTCCGTCACCGGGAACACTGAAGCTTTCTTT. This translates into CASRSVTGNTEAFF.

This chain connects TRBV6-5 to TRBJ1-2; possible D gene TRBD1, 6 bases. Germline assignment: CDR1 MNHEY and CDR2 SVGAGI. This CDR3 region has 14 residues. The V end lost 6 bases, the J end lost 8 bases, and 19 bases lay between the germline ends. The CDR3 DNA reads TGTGCCAGCAGAACTGACGCGGGGGCGCGAGGCTACACCTTC. Translating it yields CASRTDAGARGYTF.

Only a few counts were recorded for this clone. J is TRBJ1-2 and V is TRBV6-1; 8 bases are shared with TRBD1. CDR1 MNHNS and CDR2 SASEGT come from the germline V gene. The V and J ends lost 3 bases and 6 bases, in that order; junction bases with no gene match: 21. The CDR3 contains 19 residues. CDR3 nucleotide sequence: TGTGCCAGCAGTGACTATCAGATCCGTCGAGGGACAGGCGGGGATGGCTACACCTTC. Translated: CASSDYQIRRGTGGDGYTF.

V and J are TRBV6-5 and TRBJ2-7, with D tentatively TRBD1 (6 bases). The germline V gene encodes CDR1 MNHEY and CDR2 SVGAGI. V was trimmed by 5 bases and J by 7 bases, leaving 21 bases between them. This CDR3 spans 15 amino acids. In DNA form, the CDR3 reads TGTGCCAGCAGTCCCTTGACAGGTCACACGGGGGAGCAGTACTTC. It translates to CASSPLTGHTGEQYF.

This chain joins TRBV2 and TRBJ2-7; tentatively, D is TRBD1 (5 bases). Trimming left V 7 bases short and J 0 bases short, with 13 bases between. The V gene's germline CDR1 is SNHLY and CDR2 FYNNEI. This CDR3 has 14 residues. The DNA of the CDR3 is TGTGCCAGCAAGGGGTCCCCGTCCTCCTACGAGCAGTACTTC. Amino acids: CASKGSPSSYEQYF.

The chain employs TRBV21-1 and TRBJ1-1. TRBV21-1 is a pseudogene. The CDR3 runs to 14 residues. As DNA, the CDR3 is TGTGCCAGCAGAAGCAAGGGAGGGGACACTGAAGCTTTCTTT. It codes for CASRSKGGDTEAFF.

The chain employs TRBV18 and TRBJ2-5; 7 bases match TRBD1. This CDR3 has 16 residues. V trimming: 3 bases; J trimming: 0 bases; junction bases outside the gene matches: 7. Germline V gene sequence: CDR1 KGHSH, CDR2 LQKENI. The CDR3 is CASSPGDSLYQETQYF. CDR3 nucleotide sequence: TGTGCCAGCTCACCGGGGGACAGCCTGTACCAAGAGACCCAGTACTTC.

V is TRBV23-1 and J is TRBJ2-3; 10 bases are shared with TRBD1. TRBV23-1 has ORF status, its function being uncertain. The V and J ends lost 4 bases and 3 bases, in that order; junction bases with no gene match: 7. The CDR3 consists of 16 residues. The CDR3 sequence: CASSPRDRGTTDTQYF. CDR3 DNA sequence: TGCGCCAGCAGTCCCCGGGACAGGGGTACGACAGATACGCAGTATTTT.

The chain employs TRBV4-2 and TRBJ2-3, with D possibly TRBD2 on 5 matching bases. Germline values: CDR1 LGHNA, CDR2 YNFKEQ. This CDR3 region has 15 residues. Trimming stripped 4 bases from V and 5 bases from J, with 16 bases between. In DNA form, the CDR3 reads TGTGCCAGCAGCCCTCCGCTAGCTGCTGTAGATACGCAGTATTTT. Its protein product is CASSPPLAAVDTQYF.

The chain uses TRBV5-6 and TRBJ2-1, with 10 positions matching TRBD1. The V gene's germline CDR1 is SGHDT and CDR2 YYEEEE. This CDR3 spans 14 amino acids. Trimming cost V 3 bases and J 6 bases; bases outside gene matches: 3. The CDR3 nucleotides read TGTGCCAGCAGCTCGAGGACAGGGGGCAATGAGCAGTTCTTC. This translates into CASSSRTGGNEQFF. The full variable domain, rest sourced from reference TRBV5-6 and TRBJ2-1, is DAGVTQSPTHLIKTRGQQVTLRCSPKSGHDTVSWYQQALGQGPQFIFQYYEEEERQRGNFPDRFSGHQFPNYSSELNVNALLLGDSALYLCASSSRTGGNEQFFGPGTRLTVL.

The gene calls are TRBV20-1 and TRBJ1-2; TRBD1 aligns across 8 bases. Germline V CDR1 and CDR2: DFQATT, SNEGSKA (reference sequence). V dropped 3 bases and J dropped 13; count of bases not matched to a gene: 16. This CDR3 is 14 amino acids long. The CDR3: CSASHRQGSYASTF. The CDR3 nucleotides read TGCAGTGCTAGTCATCGACAGGGGTCGTACGCGAGCACCTTC.